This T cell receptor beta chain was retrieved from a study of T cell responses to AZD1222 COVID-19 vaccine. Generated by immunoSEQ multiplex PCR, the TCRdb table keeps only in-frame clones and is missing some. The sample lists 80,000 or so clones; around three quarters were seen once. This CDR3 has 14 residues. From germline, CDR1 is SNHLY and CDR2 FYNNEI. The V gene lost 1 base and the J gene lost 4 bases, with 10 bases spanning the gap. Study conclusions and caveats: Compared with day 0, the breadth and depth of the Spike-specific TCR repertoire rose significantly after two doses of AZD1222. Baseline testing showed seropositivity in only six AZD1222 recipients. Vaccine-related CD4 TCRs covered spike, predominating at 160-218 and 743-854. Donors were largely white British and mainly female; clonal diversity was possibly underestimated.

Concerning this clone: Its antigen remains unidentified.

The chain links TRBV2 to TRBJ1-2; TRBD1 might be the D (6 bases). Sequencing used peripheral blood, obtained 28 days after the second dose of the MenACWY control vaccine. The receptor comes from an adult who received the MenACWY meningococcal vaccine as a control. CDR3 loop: CASSEEGGGYGYTF. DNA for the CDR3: TGTGCCAGCAGTGAAGAGGGGGGAGGCTATGGCTACACCTTC.